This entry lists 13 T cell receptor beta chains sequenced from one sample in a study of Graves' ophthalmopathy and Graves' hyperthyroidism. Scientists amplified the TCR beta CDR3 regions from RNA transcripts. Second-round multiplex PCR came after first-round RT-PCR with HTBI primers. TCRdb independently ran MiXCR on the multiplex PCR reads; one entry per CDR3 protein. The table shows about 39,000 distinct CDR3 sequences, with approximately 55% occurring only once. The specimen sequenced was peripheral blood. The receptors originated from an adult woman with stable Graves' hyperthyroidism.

The CDR3 region is CASSRTSGRYEQYF. CDR3 nucleotides: TGTGCCAGCAGCAGGACTAGCGGGAGGTACGAGCAGTACTTC. This chain connects TRBV7-3 to TRBJ2-7; TRBD2 matches 14 bases. V lost 5 bases, J lost 4 bases, and 1 base stayed unmatched. In germline, CDR1 is SGHTA, CDR2 FQGTGA. CDR3 length: 14 amino acids. Full variable domain (outside the CDR3, taken from reference TRBV7-3 and TRBJ2-7): GAGVSQTPSNKVTEKGKYVELRCDPISGHTALYWYRQSLGQGPEFLIYFQGTGAADDSGLPNDRFFAVRPEGSVSTLKIQRTERGDSAVYLCASSRTSGRYEQYFGPGTRLTVT.

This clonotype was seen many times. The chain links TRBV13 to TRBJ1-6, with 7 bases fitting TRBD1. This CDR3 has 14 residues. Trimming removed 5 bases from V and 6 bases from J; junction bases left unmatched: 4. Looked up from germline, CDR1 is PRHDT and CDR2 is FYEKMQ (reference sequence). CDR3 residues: CASSLTGSNSPLHF. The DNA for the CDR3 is TGTGCCAGCAGCCTGACAGGGTCTAATTCACCCCTCCACTTT.

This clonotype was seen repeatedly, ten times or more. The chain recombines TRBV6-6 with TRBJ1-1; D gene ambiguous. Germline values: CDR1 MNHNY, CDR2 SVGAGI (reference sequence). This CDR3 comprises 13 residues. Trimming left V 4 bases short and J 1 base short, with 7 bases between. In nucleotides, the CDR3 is TGTGCCAGCAGTTTGGCTAAGAACACTGAAGCTTTCTTT. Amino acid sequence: CASSLAKNTEAFF.

This chain's CDR3 is CASSLSASGGIEQYF. The DNA of the CDR3 is TGCGCCAGCAGCTTGTCAGCTAGCGGTGGTATAGAGCAGTACTTC. This chain links TRBV5-1 with TRBJ2-7; 7 nucleotides align to TRBD2. CDR3 size: 15 residues. The V gene's germline CDR1 is SGHRS and CDR2 YFSETQ. The V gene end was trimmed by 1 base and the J gene end by 7 bases; junction bases not matched to a gene: 11.

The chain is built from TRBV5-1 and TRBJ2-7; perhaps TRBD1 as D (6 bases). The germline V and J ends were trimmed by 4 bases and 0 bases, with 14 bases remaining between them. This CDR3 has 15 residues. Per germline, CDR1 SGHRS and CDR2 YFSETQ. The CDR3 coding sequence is TGCGCCAGCAGCAGAGACAGGCCATACTCCTACGAGCAGTACTTC. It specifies CASSRDRPYSYEQYF.

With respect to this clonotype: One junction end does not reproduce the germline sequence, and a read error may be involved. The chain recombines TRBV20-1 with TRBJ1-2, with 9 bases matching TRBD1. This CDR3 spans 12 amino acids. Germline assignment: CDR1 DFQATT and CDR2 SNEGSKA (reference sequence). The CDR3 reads CSPFGQGPGCTF. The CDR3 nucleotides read TGCAGTCCCTTCGGACAGGGGCCCGGCTGCACCTTC.

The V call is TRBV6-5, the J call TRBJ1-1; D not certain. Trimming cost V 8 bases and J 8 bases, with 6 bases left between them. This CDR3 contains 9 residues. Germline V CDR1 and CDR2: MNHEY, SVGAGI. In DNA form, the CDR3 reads TGTGCCAGCGGGCTCGAAGCTTTCTTT. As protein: CASGLEAFF.

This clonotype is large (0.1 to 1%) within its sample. In DNA, the CDR3 is TGCAGTGCTAGAGCCGAGACTGAAGCTTTCTTT. Protein product: CSARAETEAFF. The rearrangement uses TRBV20-1 and TRBJ1-1; D ambiguous. The CDR3 is 11 amino acids. The germline CDR1 and CDR2 sequences are DFQATT and SNEGSKA (reference sequence). Trimming took 1 base from V and 5 from J, leaving 5 bases between them.

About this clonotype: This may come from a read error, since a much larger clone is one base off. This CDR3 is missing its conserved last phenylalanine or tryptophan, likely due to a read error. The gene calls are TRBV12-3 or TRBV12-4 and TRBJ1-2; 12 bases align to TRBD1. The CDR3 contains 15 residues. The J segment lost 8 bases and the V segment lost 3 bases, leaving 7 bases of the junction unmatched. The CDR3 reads CASSLGTGGAAGYTL. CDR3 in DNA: TGTGCCAGCAGTTTGGGGACAGGGGGCGCGGCAGGCTACACCCTC.

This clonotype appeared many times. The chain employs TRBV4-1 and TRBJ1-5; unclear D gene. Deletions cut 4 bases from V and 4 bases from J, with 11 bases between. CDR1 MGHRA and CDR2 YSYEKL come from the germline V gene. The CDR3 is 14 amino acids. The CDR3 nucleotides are TGCGCCAGCAGCCCCCAGGTGGGGAATCAGCCCCAGCATTTT. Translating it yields CASSPQVGNQPQHF.

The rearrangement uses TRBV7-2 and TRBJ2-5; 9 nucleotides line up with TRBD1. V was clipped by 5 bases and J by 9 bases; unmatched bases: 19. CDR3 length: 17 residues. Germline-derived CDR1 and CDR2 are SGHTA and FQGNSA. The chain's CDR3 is CASSHPGRTGAGESQYF. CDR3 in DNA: TGTGCCAGCAGCCATCCCGGAAGGACAGGGGCGGGGGAGTCCCAGTACTTC.

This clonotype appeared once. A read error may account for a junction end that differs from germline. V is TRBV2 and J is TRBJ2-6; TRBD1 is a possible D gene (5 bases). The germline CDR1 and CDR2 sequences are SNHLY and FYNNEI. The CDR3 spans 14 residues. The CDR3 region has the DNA TGTGCCAGCAGTTTTAGGGCAGGGCTGAACACTGAAGCTTTC. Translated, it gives CASSFRAGLNTEAF.

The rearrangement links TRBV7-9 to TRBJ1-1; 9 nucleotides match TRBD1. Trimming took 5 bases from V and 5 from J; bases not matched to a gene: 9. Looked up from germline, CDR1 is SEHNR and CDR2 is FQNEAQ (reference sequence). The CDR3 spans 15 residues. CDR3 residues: CASSPGTGRWTEAFF. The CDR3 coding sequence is TGTGCCAGCAGCCCAGGGACAGGGAGATGGACTGAAGCTTTCTTT.